A single sample gave rise to the 7 T cell receptor beta chains below, sequenced in a study of blood T cell repertoires in COVID-19. Repertoires were generated with immunoSEQ multiplex PCR, while TCRdb's copy carries only in-frame clones and drops some. The sample contains more than 75,000 clones, roughly 80% of which appear only once. Sequenced input: peripheral blood. These receptor sequences come from a woman at least 80 years old with active or convalescent COVID-19.

This chain links TRBV9 with TRBJ1-1; possibly TRBD1 for D (6 bases). This CDR3 has 15 residues. The germline CDR1 and CDR2 sequences are SGDLS and YYNGEE. Between the trimmed V and J ends, which lost 1 base and 2 bases, there was a span of 12 bases. The CDR3 bases are TGTGCCAGCAGCGTATCGGGGGGCTTAAACACTGAAGCTTTCTTT. This sequence encodes CASSVSGGLNTEAFF. The whole variable domain, filled in from reference TRBV9 and TRBJ1-1, reads DSGVTQTPKHLITATGQRVTLRCSPRSGDLSVYWYQQSLDQGLQFLIQYYNGEERAKGNILERFSAQQFPDLHSELNLSSLELGDSALYFCASSVSGGLNTEAFFGQGTRLTVV.

The V call is TRBV11-3, the J call TRBJ2-2; TRBD1 might be the D (6 bases). Trimming took off 7 bases at V and 6 bases at J, with 12 bases between the two ends. The CDR3 loop spans 13 amino acids. CDR1 SGHNT and CDR2 YENEEA come from the germline V gene. CDR3 nucleotides: TGTGCCAGCAAGGGACAAGAAGCCGGGGAGCTGTTTTTT. Protein sequence: CASKGQEAGELFF.

The sample holds one count of this clone. The chain combines TRBV7-9 with TRBJ1-1, with D perhaps matching TRBD1 (5 bases). Germline V gene data show CDR1 as SEHNR and CDR2 as FQNEAQ (reference sequence). Between the trimmed V and J ends, which lost 2 bases and 2 bases, there was a span of 6 bases. CDR3 length equals 13 residues. The CDR3 protein is CASSLRGNTEAFF. The CDR3 DNA sequence: TGTGCCAGCAGCTTAAGGGGAAACACTGAAGCTTTCTTT.

There are a few counts of this clone. The V call is TRBV5-1, the J call TRBJ1-1; 7 positions match TRBD1. Germline loops: CDR1 SGHRS, CDR2 YFSETQ. With 0 bases clipped from V and 3 bases from J, the junction kept 8 bases outside the gene matches. CDR3 length: 16 amino acids. Here the CDR3 reads CASSLAARGMDTEAFF. In nucleotides, the CDR3 is TGCGCCAGCAGCTTGGCAGCCAGGGGGATGGACACTGAAGCTTTCTTT.

The chain is built from TRBV20-1 and TRBJ2-4, with D possibly matching TRBD2 (6 bases). V shed 3 bases and J shed 0 bases, with 15 bases lying between them. CDR1 is DFQATT and CDR2 is SNEGSKA in the germline V gene (reference sequence). This CDR3 has 16 amino acids. CDR3: CSASVEGSIAKNIQYF. CDR3 DNA sequence: TGCAGTGCTAGTGTGGAGGGGTCCATAGCCAAAAACATTCAGTACTTC.

V is TRBV2 and J is TRBJ1-3; D remains unclear. Germline CDR1 is SNHLY and CDR2 is FYNNEI. Between the trimmed V and J ends, which lost 5 bases and 3 bases, there was a span of 17 bases. This CDR3 has 16 amino acids. The CDR3 DNA follows: TGTGCCAGCAGTTCCATCGACACGTTACGTGGAAACACCATATATTTT. It codes for CASSSIDTLRGNTIYF. The full variable domain, with the rest looked up from reference TRBV2 and TRBJ1-3, is EPEVTQTPSHQVTQMGQEVILRCVPISNHLYFYWYRQILGQKVEFLVSFYNNEISEKSEIFDDQFSVERPDGSNFTLKIRSTKLEDSAMYFCASSSIDTLRGNTIYFGEGSWLTVV.

The V and J genes are TRBV5-8 and TRBJ1-4, with TRBD1 identical over 7 bases. Looked up from germline, CDR1 is SGHTS and CDR2 is YDEGEE. Germline trimming cut 5 bases from V and 6 bases from J; bases unmatched to any gene: 10. The CDR3 contains 15 residues. CDR3 sequence: CASSDDRVNDEKLFF. The CDR3 DNA reads as TGTGCCAGCAGTGACGACAGGGTTAACGATGAAAAACTGTTTTTT.